The 28 T cell receptor beta chains below were found in one sample sequenced in a study of T cells expressing NK-cell markers. TCRdb reprocessed the 5' RACE reads and stores each CDR3 protein as one record, lacking DNA. This sample contains about 260,000 distinct CDR3 sequences. Source material: blood T cells: a sorted CD56 or NKG2C T cell subset, CD4+ or CD8+ T cells, or bulk PBMC T cells (not recorded which). These receptors were collected from a woman between 18 and 70 years old in good health.

This CDR3 reads CASSPQSPGELFF. V and J are TRBV12-3 or TRBV12-4 and TRBJ2-2. The CDR3 is made up of 13 amino acids.

The chain joins TRBV3-1 to TRBJ2-1; TCRdb's D gene call, TRBD2, goes unchecked for lack of DNA. The CDR3 is 17 residues long. Germline-derived CDR1 and CDR2 are LGHDT and YNNKEL (reference sequence). The CDR3 protein is CASSDATRNSRGDEQFF.

The J gene is TRBJ2-2, the V gene TRBV6-2 or TRBV6-3; TCRdb's D call, TRBD1, is unchecked because there is no DNA. CDR3 size: 14 residues. CDR1 and CDR2 (germline): MNHEY, SVGEGT. This CDR3 is CASSALDNTGELFF.

This rearrangement joins TRBV12-3 or TRBV12-4 to TRBJ2-2. This CDR3 comprises 16 residues. The CDR3 reads CASSLRGSSNTGELFF.

The chain couples TRBV20-1 to TRBJ2-5; the TRBD2 assignment by TCRdb is unverifiable without DNA. Germline V CDR1 and CDR2: DFQATT, SNEGSKA (reference sequence). The CDR3 length is 16 residues. CDR3 loop: CSATMGGPPLKETQYF.

This CDR3 is CASSTDGPYNEKLFF. J is TRBJ1-4 and V is TRBV18. There are 15 residues in the CDR3. The germline gives CDR1 KGHSH, CDR2 LQKENI.

J is TRBJ1-6 and V is TRBV12-3 or TRBV12-4; TCRdb's D call of TRBD1 is untestable without DNA. The length of the CDR3 is 14 residues. CDR3 in amino acids: CASSPGHRNSPLHF.

This rearrangement joins TRBV7-2 to TRBJ2-3. The CDR3 covers 17 residues. Germline loops: CDR1 SGHTA, CDR2 FQGNSA. The CDR3 protein is CASSLALTSVGTDTQYF.

The chain has TRBV5-1 and TRBJ2-1; TCRdb proposes TRBD1, but this gene call is untestable without DNA. The CDR3 sequence is 19 residues long. Germline CDR1 SGHRS, CDR2 YFSETQ. The CDR3 sequence: CASSQRQGALSGRDNEQFF.

V gene TRBV7-2 combines with J gene TRBJ1-3. The CDR3 runs to 16 residues. Looked up from germline, CDR1 is SGHTA and CDR2 is FQGNSA. CDR3 residues: CASSSGQLISGNTIYF.

This chain connects TRBV12-3 or TRBV12-4 to TRBJ2-5; as DNA is missing, the TRBD1 call by TCRdb cannot be tested. The CDR3 runs to 13 residues. The CDR3 region is CASRRQGTETQYF.

The V and J genes are TRBV7-2 and TRBJ2-2; there is no DNA to check the TCRdb D call of TRBD2. The CDR3 sequence is 15 residues long. Germline V gene data show CDR1 as SGHTA and CDR2 as FQGNSA. The CDR3 reads CASTPGPANTGELFF.

This chain links TRBV18 with TRBJ2-5; TCRdb's D call, TRBD1, is unchecked because there is no DNA. The CDR3 covers 15 residues. Germline CDR1 is KGHSH and CDR2 is LQKENI. The CDR3 is CASSPGGEYQETQYF. Together with reference TRBV18 and TRBJ2-5, the CDR3 gives the full variable domain: NAGVMQNPRHLVRRRGQEARLRCSPMKGHSHVYWYRQLPEEGLKFMVYLQKENIIDESGMPKERFSAEFPKEGPSILRIQQVVRGDSAAYFCASSPGGEYQETQYFGPGTRLLVL.

This chain connects TRBV25-1 to TRBJ1-5; the TCRdb D gene call, TRBD1, has no DNA to confirm it. CDR3 length: 15 residues. Germline CDR1 reads MGHDK; CDR2 reads SYGVNS. The CDR3 sequence: CASSPLGPYNQPQHF.

V and J are TRBV12-3 or TRBV12-4 and TRBJ2-5; TCRdb designates TRBD2, a call that cannot be tested without DNA. The CDR3 spans 17 residues. This CDR3 reads CASSPRLAGGHRETQYF.

The chain has TRBV20-1 and TRBJ1-1; TCRdb gives TRBD1 as the D gene, but with no DNA this cannot be confirmed. This CDR3 has 12 residues. Germline loops: CDR1 DFQATT, CDR2 SNEGSKA (reference sequence). CDR3 residues: CSAHGQGAQAFF.

The CDR3 sequence is CASSMGQLNSPLHF. V usage is TRBV19 and J usage is TRBJ1-6; TCRdb's assignment of TRBD1 cannot be checked, as there is no DNA. The CDR3 is 14 residues long. Germline CDR1 LNHDA, CDR2 SQIVND (reference sequence).

The chain combines TRBV19 with TRBJ1-3; checking the TCRdb D call of TRBD1 is not possible without DNA. CDR3 length: 16 residues. Germline CDR1 is LNHDA and CDR2 is SQIVND (reference sequence). The CDR3 protein is CASNLRAPYSGNTIYF.

V gene TRBV18 combines with J gene TRBJ1-1. This CDR3 contains 12 residues. Germline V gene lookup returns CDR1 KGHSH and CDR2 LQKENI. CDR3 protein: CASSFNRTEAFF.

The chain joins TRBV5-6 to TRBJ1-1; TCRdb gives TRBD1 as the D gene, but with no DNA this cannot be confirmed. This CDR3 region has 15 residues. In germline, CDR1 is SGHDT, CDR2 YYEEEE. The chain's CDR3 is CASSLTSRGNTEAFF.

The gene calls are TRBV6-2 or TRBV6-3 and TRBJ2-1. The CDR3 extends over 15 amino acids. The germline V gene has CDR1 MNHEY and CDR2 SVGEGT. The CDR3 protein is CASSPTLDGFDEQFF.

J is TRBJ2-1 and V is TRBV11-2; as DNA is missing, the TRBD2 call by TCRdb cannot be tested. The CDR3 is made up of 16 amino acids. The germline CDR1 and CDR2 sequences are SGHAT and FQNNGV. CDR3 region: CASSSLGEREVLEQFF.

The chain couples TRBV11-2 to TRBJ2-1. CDR1 SGHAT and CDR2 FQNNGV come from the germline V gene. The CDR3 covers 13 residues. This chain's CDR3 is CASSLDVYNEQFF.

The rearrangement uses TRBV20-1 and TRBJ2-6. From germline, CDR1 is DFQATT and CDR2 SNEGSKA (reference sequence). CDR3 length equals 12 residues. The CDR3 spells CSATGGANVLTF.

CDR3 in amino acids: CSARSGNTDTQYF. The chain joins TRBV20-1 to TRBJ2-3; checking the TCRdb D call of TRBD2 is not possible without DNA. The CDR3 covers 13 residues. Germline V CDR1 and CDR2: DFQATT, SNEGSKA (reference sequence).

The chain recombines TRBV27 with TRBJ2-1; TCRdb calls TRBD1, which cannot be checked without DNA. From germline, CDR1 is MNHEY and CDR2 SMNVEV (reference sequence). The CDR3 runs 16 residues. The CDR3 loop is CASSLPTRPSYNEQFF.

The chain recombines TRBV11-3 with TRBJ2-2; as DNA is missing, the TRBD1 call by TCRdb cannot be tested. Germline V gene data show CDR1 as SGHNT and CDR2 as YENEEA. The length of the CDR3 is 13 residues. CDR3 residues: CASGDRNTGELFF.

The chain uses TRBV7-6 and TRBJ1-1; TCRdb outputs TRBD1, but without DNA this stays unchecked. The CDR3 is 14 amino acids. The V gene's germline CDR1 is SGHVS and CDR2 FNYEAQ. Here the CDR3 reads CASSRALGVSEAFF.